This T cell receptor (beta chain) was recorded in a study of blood T cell repertoires in COVID-19. About the research overall: Researchers got acute and convalescent COVID-19 samples from the United States, Italy and Spain. Nucleic acid was either cDNA or gDNA, and it came from T cells, B-cell-depleted T cells, or PBMCs.

In the original analysis: How many nucleated cells were present was estimated from reference gene primer amplification. Using immunoSEQ multiplex PCR, the repertoire was profiled, and TCRdb retains in-frame clones only, with some absent. The DNA gave D and trimming, while V, J and clone size come from that table. The repertoire holds 250,000 to 350,000 clones, approximately 91% seen once, with roughly an eighth in the top ten. This CDR3 region has 13 residues. V lost 3 bases, J lost 2 bases, and 7 bases lay in between. Turning to this clone: In the same sample, other DNA sequences code for this CDR3.

This receptor was identified in a woman in her sixties or seventies with acute or convalescent COVID-19. J is TRBJ1-1 and V is TRBV12-3 or TRBV12-4, with D uncertain. The specimen sequenced was peripheral blood. CDR3 loop: CASSFGQNTEAFF. CDR3 sequence (DNA): TGTGCCAGCAGTTTTGGGCAAAACACTGAAGCTTTCTTT.